One sample yielded the 30 T cell receptor beta chains listed below, sequenced in a study of Graves' ophthalmopathy and Graves' hyperthyroidism. The authors amplified TCR beta CDR3 regions, and they did so from RNA transcripts for repertoire sequencing. HTBI-primed RT-PCR formed the first round, and a multiplex PCR formed the second. TCRdb re-analysed the multiplex PCR reads in MiXCR, keeping a single row per CDR3 protein. Here the sample spans 650,000 to 800,000 distinct CDR3 sequences, about two fifths being singletons. Sample: peripheral blood. These receptors all come from an adult man with Graves' ophthalmopathy.

In its sample, this clonotype was seen many times. This chain uses TRBV20-1 with TRBJ2-7; no clear D gene. The CDR3 sequence is 13 residues long. The V end was cut by 4 bases, the J end by 3 bases, with 13 bases between. Germline V gene lookup returns CDR1 DFQATT and CDR2 SNEGSKA (reference sequence). The CDR3 nucleotides read TGCAGTGCTAACTACCGGGCCCACTACGAGCAGTACTTC. Amino acid sequence: CSANYRAHYEQYF.

The chain combines TRBV27 with TRBJ1-1; no reliable D call. This CDR3 comprises 12 residues. Germline V gene sequence: CDR1 MNHEY, CDR2 SMNVEV (reference sequence). Trimming removed 5 bases from V and 7 bases from J, with 11 bases in between. CDR3 bases: TGTGCCAGCAGTGGGGTTGAGTTTGAAGCTTTCTTT. Its translation: CASSGVEFEAFF.

In the case of this clonotype: Being one base from a much bigger clone, this may be a read error. This chain links TRBV4-1 with TRBJ1-5; perhaps TRBD1 as D (5 bases). The CDR3 covers 12 residues. Germline V gene sequence: CDR1 MGHRA, CDR2 YSYEKL. The V and J ends lost 4 bases and 10 bases respectively, with 11 bases between them. The CDR3 coding sequence is TGCGCCAGCAGCCGGCTCGGGGGACCCCAGCATTTT. It translates to CASSRLGGPQHF.

The genes are TRBV9 and TRBJ1-1; D might be TRBD1 (6 bases). V was trimmed by 2 bases and J by 4 bases, leaving 12 bases between them. The CDR3 loop spans 14 amino acids. CDR1 SGDLS and CDR2 YYNGEE come from the germline V gene. CDR3 coding DNA: TGTGCCAGCAGCGTCAGGGGAGATGGCACTGAAGCTTTCTTT. It encodes CASSVRGDGTEAFF.

This clonotype was seen more than once but under ten times. The chain recombines TRBV7-9 with TRBJ2-2; 10 nucleotides agree with TRBD1. This CDR3 region has 18 residues. J was trimmed by 5 bases and V by 2 bases; bases with no gene match: 11. Germline CDR1 SEHNR, CDR2 FQNEAQ (reference sequence). The CDR3 spells CASSLSTLRQGATGELFF. The CDR3 DNA reads TGTGCCAGCAGCTTAAGCACCCTCCGACAGGGGGCAACCGGGGAGCTGTTTTTT.

Worth noting for this clonotype: Given a much more abundant clone one base away, this may be a read error. The V call is TRBV7-9, the J call TRBJ1-3; a weak D match, TRBD1 (6 bases). The germline CDR1 and CDR2 sequences are SEHNR and FQNEAQ (reference sequence). The CDR3 is made up of 14 amino acids. Trimming cost V 7 bases and J 6 bases, with 16 bases left between them. CDR3 protein: CASNLFQGTNTIYF. The DNA of the CDR3 is TGTGCCAGCAACTTGTTCCAGGGGACAAACACCATATATTTT.

This chain uses TRBV4-3 with TRBJ2-5, with 10 bases lining up with TRBD2. The CDR3 length is 16 residues. CDR1 and CDR2 (germline): LGHNA, YSLEER. The V and J ends lost 0 bases and 5 bases, in that order; junction bases with no gene match: 6. This CDR3 is CASSQEVAGGPETQYF. In nucleotides, the CDR3 is TGCGCCAGCAGCCAAGAAGTAGCGGGGGGTCCCGAGACCCAGTACTTC.

In this sample, this clonotype turned up many times. The chain is built from TRBV7-2 and TRBJ1-1; D is ambiguous. The ends were cut back, 5 bases at V and 1 base at J, with 14 bases in the middle. This CDR3 region has 15 residues. Germline loops: CDR1 SGHTA, CDR2 FQGNSA. The CDR3 region is CASSRPGVSNTEAFF. In DNA, the CDR3 is TGTGCCAGCAGCAGACCCGGGGTATCGAACACTGAAGCTTTCTTT.

This clonotype occurred once. A junction end diverges from the germline sequence, so it may reflect a read error. The gene calls are TRBV24-1 and TRBJ1-4; D gene uncertain. The CDR3 consists of 15 residues. Germline CDR1 is KGHDR and CDR2 is SFDVKD. The CDR3 bases are TGTGGCACCAGTGATACCGGGGCAACTAATGAAAAACTGTTTTTT. Translation gives CGTSDTGATNEKLFF.

This clonotype was counted many times. This sequence joins TRBV12-3 or TRBV12-4 and TRBJ1-1; perhaps TRBD1 as D (6 bases). The CDR3 length is 16 residues. Trimming removed 4 bases at V and 4 bases at J, with 19 bases between. The CDR3 sequence is CASSYRWGRGVTEAFF. The CDR3 DNA reads TGTGCCAGCAGTTACCGTTGGGGCAGGGGAGTCACTGAAGCTTTCTTT.

This clonotype was found many times. This chain links TRBV7-8 with TRBJ2-7, with D hard to call. V was cut by 5 bases and J by 2 bases, with 10 bases left in between. This CDR3 contains 13 residues. Germline V CDR1 and CDR2: SGHVS, FQNEAQ. The CDR3 nucleotides read TGTGCCAGCAGCCTAGAGTCCGCCTACGAGCAGTACTTC. It codes for CASSLESAYEQYF.

V usage is TRBV10-3 and J usage is TRBJ2-3; D is unresolved. The CDR3 loop spans 13 amino acids. Germline-derived CDR1 and CDR2 are ENHRY and SYGVKD. Trimming took 10 bases from V and 1 from J, leaving 12 bases between them. The CDR3 region has the DNA TGTGCCACCCTACCTCGGGGCACAGATACGCAGTATTTT. Encoded protein: CATLPRGTDTQYF.

As to this clonotype: A much larger clone differs by one base, so this may be a read error. This chain connects TRBV9 to TRBJ1-1; the D is unclear. Trimming pared 3 bases from V and 1 base from J, leaving 10 bases between. Germline V gene sequence: CDR1 SGDLS, CDR2 YYNGEE. The length of the CDR3 is 14 residues. DNA for the CDR3: TGTGCCAGCAGCGAACGACCGGGGAACACTGAAGCTTTCTTT. Protein sequence: CASSERPGNTEAFF.

This clonotype was observed a few times. The genes are TRBV27 and TRBJ1-5; D perhaps matches TRBD1 (5 bases). The germline gives CDR1 MNHEY, CDR2 SMNVEV (reference sequence). Trimming cost V 2 bases and J 1 base, with 15 bases left between them. The CDR3 runs 17 residues. CDR3 residues: CASSLVGGVWSNQPQHF. CDR3 in DNA: TGTGCCAGCAGTTTAGTGGGGGGGGTTTGGAGCAATCAGCCCCAGCATTTT.

The chain recombines TRBV7-9 with TRBJ1-2, with 7 bases matching TRBD1. Germline CDR1 is SEHNR and CDR2 is FQNEAQ (reference sequence). With V trimmed by 8 bases and J by 6 bases, 15 bases remained unmatched. This CDR3 region has 15 residues. CDR3 in amino acids: CASSPATGAYDGYTF. CDR3 sequence (DNA): TGTGCCAGCTCACCGGCTACAGGGGCCTACGATGGCTACACCTTC. Filled out from reference TRBV7-9 and TRBJ1-2, the complete variable domain reads DTGVSQNPRHKITKRGQNVTFRCDPISEHNRLYWYRQTLGQGPEFLTYFQNEAQLEKSRLLSDRFSAERPKGSFSTLEIQRTEQGDSAMYLCASSPATGAYDGYTFGSGTRLTVV.

This clonotype was observed at least ten times. The CDR3 region is CASSEAGQPQHF. CDR3 sequence (DNA): TGTGCCAGCAGTGAAGCAGGGCAGCCCCAGCATTTT. The V gene is TRBV6-1, the J gene TRBJ1-5; D gene ambiguous. CDR3 length equals 12 residues. Trimming pared 0 bases from V and 7 bases from J, leaving 4 bases between. Germline V gene data show CDR1 as MNHNS and CDR2 as SASEGT.

The CDR3 nucleotides read TGTGCCAGCAGCACCGGACATTTCTACGAGCAGTACTTC. Encoded protein: CASSTGHFYEQYF. This chain uses TRBV6-6 with TRBJ2-7, with D perhaps matching TRBD1 (5 bases). V lost 6 bases and J lost 3, with 12 bases in between. The CDR3 runs to 13 residues. CDR1 and CDR2 (germline): MNHNY, SVGAGI (reference sequence).

This sequence joins TRBV24-1 and TRBJ2-5; D call uncertain. The germline gives CDR1 KGHDR, CDR2 SFDVKD. The CDR3 is 15 amino acids. V dropped 9 bases and J dropped 5 bases, with 21 bases sitting between them. This chain's CDR3 is CATCTYSTGRETQYF. The CDR3 nucleotides are TGTGCCACCTGTACCTACTCGACTGGCCGGGAGACCCAGTACTTC.

Concerning this clonotype: Since a much larger clone is just one base distant, this may be a read error. V gene TRBV20-1 combines with J gene TRBJ1-2; D gene uncertain. V was cut by 1 base and J by 7 bases, with 19 bases left in between. This CDR3 is 15 amino acids long. From germline, CDR1 is DFQATT and CDR2 SNEGSKA (reference sequence). CDR3 residues: CSARGTSIEASGYTF. CDR3 nucleotide sequence: TGCAGTGCTAGAGGGACCTCAATAGAAGCTAGTGGCTACACCTTC.

The gene calls are TRBV15 and TRBJ1-4; 8 nucleotides agree with TRBD1. J gave up 3 bases and V 0 bases, and 3 bases lay outside the gene matches. Germline V gene lookup returns CDR1 LNHNV and CDR2 YYDKDF (reference sequence). The CDR3 runs 16 residues. The CDR3 nucleotides are TGTGCCACCAGCAGAGATCAGGGGGCTGCTAATGAAAAACTGTTTTTT. Protein product: CATSRDQGAANEKLFF. Filled out from reference TRBV15 and TRBJ1-4, the complete variable domain reads DAMVIQNPRYQVTQFGKPVTLSCSQTLNHNVMYWYQQKSSQAPKLLFHYYDKDFNNEADTPDNFQSRRPNTSFCFLDIRSPGLGDTAMYLCATSRDQGAANEKLFFGSGTQLSVL.

The chain is built from TRBV24-1 and TRBJ1-2; perhaps TRBD1 as D (5 bases). The CDR3 loop spans 14 amino acids. V was clipped by 12 bases and J by 5 bases, with 21 bases between them. In germline, CDR1 is KGHDR, CDR2 SFDVKD. This chain's CDR3 is CAWNLRPGFYGYTF. DNA for the CDR3: TGTGCCTGGAACCTAAGACCAGGGTTTTATGGCTACACCTTC.

In this sample, this clonotype turned up many times. The V call is TRBV10-2, the J call TRBJ2-5, with 7 bases lining up with TRBD1. V lost 7 bases, J lost 4 bases, and 9 bases stayed unmatched. Germline assignment: CDR1 WSHSY and CDR2 SAAADI. CDR3 length equals 14 residues. The DNA of the CDR3 is TGCGCCAGCAAAAAGGGGGCGGATAGAGAGACCCAGTACTTC. Encoded protein: CASKKGADRETQYF.

Details on this clonotype: Because it lacks the conserved phenylalanine or tryptophan at the end, this CDR3 is likely a read error. The V call is TRBV6-4, the J call TRBJ2-3; 10 nucleotides align to TRBD2. The ends lost 0 bases at V and 2 bases at J; junction bases unmatched: 2. The germline V gene has CDR1 MRHNA and CDR2 SNTAGT. This CDR3 region has 16 residues. The CDR3 here is CASSDSAGGHTDTQYV. CDR3 in DNA: TGTGCCAGCAGTGACTCAGCGGGGGGGCACACAGATACGCAGTATGTT.

This clonotype occurred a few times. The chain links TRBV5-5 to TRBJ1-4, with D maybe TRBD1 (6 bases). The germline V and J ends were trimmed by 2 bases and 12 bases, with 8 bases remaining between them. Looked up from germline, CDR1 is SGHKS and CDR2 is YYEKEE (reference sequence). The length of the CDR3 is 11 residues. The CDR3: CASSFEGELFF. The CDR3 DNA follows: TGTGCCAGCAGCTTTGAGGGGGAACTGTTTTTT. The full variable domain, completed using reference TRBV5-5 and TRBJ1-4, is DAGVTQSPTHLIKTRGQQVTLRCSPISGHKSVSWYQQVLGQGPQFIFQYYEKEERGRGNFPDRFSARQFPNYSSELNVNALLLGDSALYLCASSFEGELFFGSGTQLSVL.

This clonotype was counted ten times or more. V and J are TRBV3-1 and TRBJ2-2, with D tentatively TRBD1 (5 bases). The germline V gene encodes CDR1 LGHDT and CDR2 YNNKEL (reference sequence). This CDR3 contains 14 residues. Trimming shortened V by 5 bases and J by 7 bases, and 14 bases separated the two germline ends. In DNA, the CDR3 is TGTGCCAGCAGCACCCCATCAGGGAACGGGGAGCTGTTTTTT. This codes for CASSTPSGNGELFF.

The rearrangement joins TRBV20-1 to TRBJ1-6; D possibly corresponds to TRBD1 (6 bases). Looked up from germline, CDR1 is DFQATT and CDR2 is SNEGSKA (reference sequence). This CDR3 is built from 16 residues. V gave up 4 bases and J gave up 2 bases, with 15 bases separating them. The CDR3 region is CSAISVGAAYNSPLHF. CDR3 coding DNA: TGCAGTGCTATTAGTGTGGGGGCCGCCTATAATTCACCCCTCCACTTT.

To note about this clonotype: Likely a read error: the CDR3 ends without its conserved phenylalanine or tryptophan. No DNA is shown, since the ends of the CDR3 on it are uncertain; the CDR3 is the one TCRdb lists. The rearrangement uses TRBV10-2 and TRBJ2-5. The CDR3 length equals 8 residues, ends included. CDR1 is WSHSY, CDR2 SAAADI, per germline. CDR3 region: CASSESKR.

This clonotype was detected ten times or more. CDR3 protein: CASSVASGVFGSPLHF. The CDR3 region has the DNA TGTGCCAGCAGCGTAGCTTCGGGGGTGTTCGGTTCACCCCTCCACTTT. The chain recombines TRBV9 with TRBJ1-6; TRBD1 is a possible D gene (5 bases). The V end lost 0 bases, the J end lost 9 bases, and 16 bases lay between the germline ends. This CDR3 contains 16 residues. Germline-derived CDR1 and CDR2 are SGDLS and YYNGEE.

In this sample, this clonotype turned up many times. The chain joins TRBV7-9 to TRBJ1-6; D may be TRBD1 (6 bases). Germline V gives CDR1 SEHNR, CDR2 FQNEAQ (reference sequence). The length of the CDR3 is 15 residues. V was shortened by 2 bases and J by 4 bases, with 9 bases between the two germline ends. The CDR3 nucleotides read TGTGCCAGCAGCTTACGGGACACGTATAATTCACCCCTCCACTTT. It yields the protein CASSLRDTYNSPLHF.

In this sample, this clonotype turned up a few times. This sequence joins TRBV12-3 or TRBV12-4 and TRBJ1-2, with D possibly TRBD1 on 5 matching bases. Trimming stripped 4 bases from V and 13 bases from J, with 13 bases between. The length of the CDR3 is 11 residues. The CDR3 DNA reads TGTGCCAGCAGTTCAAGGGGAAGGTCCACCTTC. It specifies CASSSRGRSTF.